This T cell receptor beta chain was identified during a study of T cell responses to AZD1222 COVID-19 vaccine. Of note for this clone: Its target is not known.

Pooling of second doses given at about 4 or about 12 weeks was done. The assay was immunoSEQ multiplex PCR, and TCRdb's table has in-frame clones only and misses some. The data hold roughly 65,000 clones, with around 78% observed a single time. The CDR3 totals 16 residues. V gave up 1 base and J gave up 1 base, with 11 bases separating them. Germline V gives CDR1 KGHSH, CDR2 LQKENI. General study results and limits: Spike was spanned by vaccine-associated CD4 TCRs, with dominance at 160-218 and 743-854. Receipt of two AZD1222 doses was followed by a rise in Spike-specific TCR breadth and depth.

The sample was peripheral blood, taken 28 days after the second AZD1222 dose. This TCR derives from an adult who received the AZD1222 COVID-19 vaccine. The chain couples TRBV18 to TRBJ2-1; D remains ambiguous. The CDR3 protein is CASSPQGTRSYNEQFF. Written as DNA, the CDR3 is TGTGCCAGCTCACCACAGGGAACCAGGTCCTACAATGAGCAGTTCTTC.